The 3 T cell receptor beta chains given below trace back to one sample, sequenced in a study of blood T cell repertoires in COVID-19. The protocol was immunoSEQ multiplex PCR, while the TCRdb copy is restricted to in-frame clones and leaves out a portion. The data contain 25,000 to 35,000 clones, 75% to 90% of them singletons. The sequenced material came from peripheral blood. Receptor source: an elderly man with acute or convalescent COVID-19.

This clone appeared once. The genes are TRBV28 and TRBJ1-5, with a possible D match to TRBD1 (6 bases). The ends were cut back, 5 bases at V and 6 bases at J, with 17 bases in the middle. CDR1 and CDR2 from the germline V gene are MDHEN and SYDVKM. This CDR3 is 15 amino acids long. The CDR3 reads CASSPLRRGSQPQHF. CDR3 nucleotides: TGTGCCAGCAGTCCTCTCCGCAGGGGATCTCAGCCCCAGCATTTT.

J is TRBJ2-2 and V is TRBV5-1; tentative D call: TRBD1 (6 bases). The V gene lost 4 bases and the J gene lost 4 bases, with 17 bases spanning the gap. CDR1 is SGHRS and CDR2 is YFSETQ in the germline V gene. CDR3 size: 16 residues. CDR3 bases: TGCGCCAGCAGCACATTTCAGGGGCGAGTCACCGGGGAGCTGTTTTTT. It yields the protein CASSTFQGRVTGELFF.

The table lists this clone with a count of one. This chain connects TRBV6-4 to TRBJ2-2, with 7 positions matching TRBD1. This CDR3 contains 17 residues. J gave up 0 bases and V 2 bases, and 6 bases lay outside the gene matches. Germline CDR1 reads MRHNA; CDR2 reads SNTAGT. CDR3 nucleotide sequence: TGTGCCAGCAGTGACCGACAGGGCCCAGCGAACACCGGGGAGCTGTTTTTT. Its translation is CASSDRQGPANTGELFF.